This TCR beta chain was captured by sequencing in a study of cytomegalovirus exposure and HLA in healthy donors. Study details: As an earlier analysis found, about 179 million T cells yielded approximately 110 million unique TCR beta sequences.

Study-wide results and limits: Certain indistinguishable V segments, among them TRBV6-2 and TRBV6-3, were excluded. Versus the approximately 700-donor mean, an Asian-associated ancestry cluster reportedly showed fewer N-insertions in a later analysis.

Germline CDR1 SEHNR, CDR2 FQNEAQ (reference sequence). This CDR3 contains 17 residues. V was pared by 4 bases and J by 2 bases, with 6 bases of the junction left unmatched. Details on this clone: Its target is unknown.

The PCR was carried out with 60 Vbeta primers and 13 Jbeta primers. Using immunoSEQ multiplex PCR, the repertoire was profiled, and TCRdb retains in-frame clones only, with some absent. Its table lists fewer than 100,000 clones. The gene calls are TRBV7-9 and TRBJ2-1; 12 nucleotides line up with TRBD2. Specimen: PBMCs. The TCR comes from a man aged 45-65 years in good health and CMV-seronegative. CDR3 DNA sequence: TGTGCCAGCAGCTCCCTACCTAGCGGGGGGGCCTACAATGAGCAGTTCTTC. Translation gives CASSSLPSGGAYNEQFF.